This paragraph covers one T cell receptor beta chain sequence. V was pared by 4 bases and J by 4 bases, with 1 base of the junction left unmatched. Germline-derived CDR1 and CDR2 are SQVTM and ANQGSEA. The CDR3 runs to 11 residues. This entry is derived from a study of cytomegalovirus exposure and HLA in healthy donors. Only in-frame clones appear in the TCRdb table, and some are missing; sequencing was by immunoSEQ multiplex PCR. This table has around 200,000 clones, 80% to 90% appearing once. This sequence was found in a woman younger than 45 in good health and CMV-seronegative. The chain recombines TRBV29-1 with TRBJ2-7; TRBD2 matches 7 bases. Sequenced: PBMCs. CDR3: CSVGEGYEQYF. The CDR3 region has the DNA TGCAGCGTTGGGGAGGGGTACGAGCAGTACTTC.